The rows below give T cell receptor beta chains drawn from one sample of a study of cytomegalovirus exposure and HLA in healthy donors. Clones were sequenced by immunoSEQ multiplex PCR, and TCRdb holds only the in-frame ones, with some missing. The data hold fewer than 60,000 clones, with 75% to 90% observed a single time. The source material was PBMCs. All receptors come from a woman under 30 in good health and CMV-seronegative. CDR3s include the opening cysteine and the closing phenylalanine or tryptophan. Fields, in order: V gene, J gene, clone size, D gene, CDR3 protein, CDR3 DNA. A D gene is named only where the DNA matches it firmly. Clone size appears in some rows only: once, few, many, or a class for an expanded clone.

>TRBV4-2|TRBJ2-5|.|.
CASSRREGGEETQYF
TGTGCCAGCAGCCGGAGGGAGGGGGGTGAGGAGACCCAGTACTTC
>TRBV29-1|TRBJ1-2|.|.
CSVPRGLGVGYGYTF
TGCAGCGTTCCGCGGGGTCTGGGAGTAGGCTATGGCTACACCTTC
>TRBV13|TRBJ1-1|.|.
CASTPEVGEDTEAFF
TGTGCCAGCACCCCTGAGGTGGGAGAGGACACTGAAGCTTTCTTT
>TRBV6-6|TRBJ1-1|.|.
CASQRGGHTEAFF
TGTGCCAGCCAAAGGGGAGGCCACACTGAAGCTTTCTTT
>TRBV4-1|TRBJ1-1|.|.
CASSQATGVNTEAFF
TGCGCCAGCAGCCAAGCAACAGGCGTGAACACTGAAGCTTTCTTT
>TRBV7-2|TRBJ2-1|.|.
CASTLLRGAGSYNEQFF
TGTGCCAGCACATTACTTAGGGGAGCGGGCTCCTACAATGAGCAGTTCTTC
>TRBV19|TRBJ1-1|.|.
CASSIGRGWNTEAFF
TGTGCCAGTAGTATAGGGCGGGGGTGGAACACTGAAGCTTTCTTT
>TRBV4-2|TRBJ2-2|few|.
CASSQVAGAANTGELFF
TGTGCCAGCAGCCAAGTCGCAGGGGCTGCGAACACCGGGGAGCTGTTTTTT
>TRBV11-1|TRBJ2-7|.|TRBD2
CASSLSPSGISYEQYF
TGTGCCAGCAGCTTATCTCCTAGCGGGATCTCCTACGAGCAGTACTTC
>TRBV7-2|TRBJ2-3|.|TRBD2
CAGSPRGLAGRDTQYF
TGTGCCGGCAGCCCGAGAGGTCTAGCGGGTCGAGATACGCAGTATTTT
>TRBV5-1|TRBJ2-3|once|.
CASSVGTHGDTQYF
TGCGCCAGCAGCGTCGGGACACACGGGGATACGCAGTATTTT
>TRBV25-1|TRBJ2-5|.|TRBD1
CASTGTVYQETQYF
TGTGCCAGCACCGGGACAGTCTACCAAGAGACCCAGTACTTC
>TRBV7-6|TRBJ2-1|.|.
CASSVQVYNEQFF
TGTGCCAGCAGCGTACAGGTCTACAATGAGCAGTTCTTC
>TRBV5-1|TRBJ2-7|.|TRBD2
CASSPGSLAGGNEQYF
TGCGCCAGCAGCCCCGGGAGCCTAGCGGGAGGCAACGAGCAGTACTTC
>TRBV5-4|TRBJ2-7|once|.
CASSLRNRAYEQYF
TGTGCCAGCAGCTTACGTAACCGCGCCTACGAGCAGTACTTC
>TRBV7-9|TRBJ2-2|.|TRBD2
CASNGWTSEDTGELFF
TGTGCCAGCAATGGCTGGACTAGCGAGGACACCGGGGAGCTGTTTTTT
>TRBV19|TRBJ1-6|.|TRBD1
CASSQGQGGSPLHF
TGTGCCAGTAGCCAAGGACAGGGAGGTTCACCCCTCCACTTT
>TRBV4-2|TRBJ2-3|.|TRBD1
CASSQGQGPTDTQYF
TGTGCCAGCAGCCAGGGACAGGGTCCCACAGATACGCAGTATTTT
>TRBV10-3|TRBJ2-7|.|TRBD1
CAISKPRDRGQYEQYF
TGTGCCATCAGCAAGCCCCGGGACAGGGGGCAATACGAGCAGTACTTC
>TRBV6-5|TRBJ1-2|.|TRBD1
CASSRSGGRGYTF
TGTGCCAGCAGCCGATCAGGGGGCCGGGGCTACACCTTC
>TRBV14|TRBJ1-2|.|.
CASSQEGAGKNYGYTF
TGTGCCAGCAGCCAAGAGGGCGCAGGGAAGAACTATGGCTACACCTTC
>TRBV28|TRBJ2-5|.|TRBD2
CASSTSGRAWETQYF
TGTGCCAGCAGTACTAGCGGGAGGGCCTGGGAGACCCAGTACTTC
>TRBV30|TRBJ1-5|.|.
CAWNQEGKNQPQHF
TGTGCCTGGAACCAGGAGGGTAAGAATCAGCCCCAGCATTTT
>TRBV4-1|TRBJ1-5|.|.
CASSPSGVRGNQPQHF
TGCGCCAGCAGCCCTAGTGGAGTACGTGGCAATCAGCCCCAGCATTTT
>TRBV21-1|TRBJ2-1|.|.
CASPEEGLAGGPSYNEQFF
TGTGCCAGCCCCGAGGAAGGACTAGCGGGAGGGCCCTCCTACAATGAGCAGTTCTTC
>TRBV5-6|TRBJ2-1|.|.
CASSTKGGHNEQFF
TGTGCCAGCAGCACCAAGGGAGGTCACAATGAGCAGTTCTTC
>TRBV9|TRBJ2-6|.|.
CASSVRRGLGGANVLTF
TGTGCCAGCAGCGTCCGACGGGGGTTAGGAGGGGCCAACGTCCTGACTTTC
>TRBV6-5|TRBJ2-5|.|TRBD2
CASRLAGGEQETQYF
TGTGCCAGCAGACTAGCGGGGGGGGAGCAGGAGACCCAGTACTTC